Following are 26 T cell receptor beta chains from one sample sequenced in a study of blood T cell repertoires in COVID-19. Some clones are missing from TCRdb's copy, which holds only in-frame ones; the method was immunoSEQ multiplex PCR. The table lists 200,000 to 300,000 clones, about 88% of them singletons. Sequenced sample: peripheral blood. Receptor source: a woman between 55 and 75 years old with COVID-19, enrolled during active disease.

This clone appeared once. CDR3 nucleotide sequence: TGTGCCAGCAGTTACCCAGGACAGGGACCGAAACTGTTTTTT. Amino acid sequence: CASSYPGQGPKLFF. The chain has TRBV6-6 and TRBJ1-4; 8 nucleotides agree with TRBD1. Germline V gene data show CDR1 as MNHNY and CDR2 as SVGAGI (reference sequence). This CDR3 spans 14 amino acids. V trimming: 2 bases; J trimming: 11 bases; junction bases outside the gene matches: 7.

V is TRBV18 and J is TRBJ1-2; D is perhaps TRBD1 (5 bases). Germline assignment: CDR1 KGHSH and CDR2 LQKENI. The CDR3 loop spans 15 amino acids. Trimming removed 2 bases at V and 3 bases at J, with 13 bases between. The CDR3 protein is CASSPSPQAHYGYTF. The CDR3 DNA is TGTGCCAGCTCACCATCGCCACAGGCCCACTATGGCTACACCTTC.

This rearrangement joins TRBV6-2 or TRBV6-3 to TRBJ1-5, with D possibly matching TRBD1 (6 bases). The CDR3 consists of 16 residues. The germline V and J ends were trimmed by 6 bases and 2 bases, with 17 bases remaining between them. Germline values: CDR1 MNHEY, CDR2 SVGEGT. CDR3 amino acids: CASSREQGFRNQPQHF. CDR3 in DNA: TGTGCCAGCAGCCGAGAACAGGGATTTCGCAATCAGCCCCAGCATTTT.

The chain combines TRBV6-5 with TRBJ1-1; 7 bases match TRBD1. Unmatched junction bases numbered 8, after V lost 6 bases and J lost 1 base. Germline V CDR1 and CDR2: MNHEY, SVGAGI. There are 15 residues in the CDR3. DNA for the CDR3: TGTGCCAGCAGGAGGGACAGTGGAGGGAACACTGAAGCTTTCTTT. It translates to CASRRDSGGNTEAFF.

This clone was recorded a few times. The chain uses TRBV5-1 and TRBJ2-3, with D unresolved. Trimming removed 2 bases at V and 2 bases at J, with 9 bases between. Germline CDR1 SGHRS, CDR2 YFSETQ. The CDR3 totals 14 residues. The CDR3 reads CASSLHKPTDTQYF. The DNA for the CDR3 is TGCGCCAGCAGCTTACACAAACCCACAGATACGCAGTATTTT.

The V and J genes are TRBV5-4 and TRBJ2-1; 14 bases fit TRBD2. Germline values: CDR1 SGHNT, CDR2 YYREEE (reference sequence). This CDR3 has 16 residues. V was clipped by 4 bases and J by 7 bases; unmatched bases: 7. The CDR3 here is CASSKGLAGAENEQFF. DNA for the CDR3: TGTGCCAGCAGCAAGGGACTAGCGGGAGCTGAGAATGAGCAGTTCTTC.

The chain uses TRBV6-5 and TRBJ2-7; 7 nucleotides line up with TRBD1. Trimming cost V 0 bases and J 1 base; bases outside gene matches: 6. In germline, CDR1 is MNHEY, CDR2 SVGAGI. The CDR3 is 16 residues long. This CDR3 reads CASSYSSPGQSYEQYF. CDR3 coding DNA: TGTGCCAGCAGTTACTCGTCCCCGGGACAGTCCTACGAGCAGTACTTC.

V usage is TRBV24-1 and J usage is TRBJ2-5; the D gene is possibly TRBD2 (6 bases). This CDR3 is 13 amino acids long. Germline assignment: CDR1 KGHDR and CDR2 SFDVKD. With 5 bases removed from V and 5 bases from J, the gap between germline ends came to 11 bases. Here the CDR3 DNA reads TGTGCCACCAGTGCGGCGGGATTGGAGACCCAGTACTTC. Translating it yields CATSAAGLETQYF.

The rearrangement links TRBV4-3 to TRBJ1-3; D is perhaps TRBD1 (5 bases). The CDR3 consists of 18 residues. The V gene lost 2 bases and the J gene lost 0 bases, with 17 bases spanning the gap. The germline V gene encodes CDR1 LGHNA and CDR2 YSLEER. The chain's CDR3 is CASSQTGGATFSGNTIYF. The DNA for the CDR3 is TGCGCCAGCAGCCAAACTGGTGGGGCGACCTTCTCTGGAAACACCATATATTTT.

The chain links TRBV12-5 to TRBJ1-1, with D possibly being TRBD1 (5 bases). Trimming shortened V by 5 bases and J by 1 base, and 8 bases separated the two germline ends. Germline V gene data show CDR1 as LGHNT and CDR2 as FRNRAP. CDR3 length equals 13 residues. The CDR3 nucleotides read TGTGCTAGTGGTCTGGGGCCGAACACTGAAGCTTTCTTT. Protein product: CASGLGPNTEAFF.

This clone was counted between two and nine times. The CDR3: CASSEQGLAGPGELFF. The CDR3 DNA is TGTGCCAGCAGTGAACAAGGACTAGCGGGTCCGGGGGAGCTGTTTTTT. The genes are TRBV6-1 and TRBJ2-2; TRBD2 matches at 11 bases. The CDR3 runs 16 residues. Germline V CDR1 and CDR2: MNHNS, SASEGT. Trimming took 2 bases from V and 8 from J; bases not matched to a gene: 7.

The chain links TRBV7-3 to TRBJ2-1; D possibly corresponds to TRBD1 (6 bases). Deletions cut 0 bases from V and 2 bases from J, with 8 bases between. The CDR3 loop spans 15 amino acids. Germline V gene sequence: CDR1 SGHTA, CDR2 FQGTGA. The DNA for the CDR3 is TGTGCCAGCAGCTTAACCAGGGGCACCTACAATGAGCAGTTCTTC. Protein product: CASSLTRGTYNEQFF.

This clone was detected once. At one end, the junction sequence differs from germline, possibly due to a read error. The chain combines TRBV5-6 with TRBJ2-1; 8 nucleotides agree with TRBD2. Germline V gene lookup returns CDR1 SGHDT and CDR2 YYEEEE. This CDR3 region has 14 residues. This CDR3 is CASRLTGGPHEQFF. DNA of the CDR3: TGTGCCAGCCGCTTAACGGGAGGGCCGCATGAGCAGTTCTTC.

Turning to this clone: The same CDR3 arises from other DNA sequences in this sample as well. The rearrangement uses TRBV5-1 and TRBJ2-1, with TRBD2 matching 8 bases. This CDR3 comprises 15 residues. The germline V gene has CDR1 SGHRS and CDR2 YFSETQ. V lost 5 bases and J lost 0; bases outside the gene matches: 4. CDR3 DNA sequence: TGCGCCAGCAGTACTAGCGGAAGCTCCTACAATGAGCAGTTCTTC. The encoded protein is CASSTSGSSYNEQFF.

The gene calls are TRBV29-1 and TRBJ2-5, with no clear D. Trimming pared 4 bases from V and 5 bases from J, leaving 5 bases between. Germline V lookup: CDR1 SQVTM, CDR2 ANQGSEA. CDR3 length: 10 residues. CDR3 sequence reads: CSVVAETQYF. The CDR3 DNA sequence: TGCAGCGTTGTCGCGGAGACCCAGTACTTC.

In regard to this clone: This CDR3 is also generated by other DNA sequences in the sample. The gene calls are TRBV12-3 or TRBV12-4 and TRBJ1-1, with 8 bases matching TRBD1. V lost 6 bases and J lost 4; bases outside the gene matches: 4. The CDR3 spans 13 residues. CDR3 sequence (DNA): TGTGCCAGCAGATTCACAGGGGGCACTGAAGCTTTCTTT. It is translated as CASRFTGGTEAFF.

The genes are TRBV28 and TRBJ2-1; TRBD2 matches 14 bases. The CDR3 sequence is 15 residues long. Germline lookup yields CDR1 MDHEN and CDR2 SYDVKM. With V trimmed by 8 bases and J by 7 bases, 7 bases remained unmatched. CDR3 bases: TGTGCCAGCGAGGGGACTAGCGGGAGTCTTAATGAGCAGTTCTTC. It encodes CASEGTSGSLNEQFF.

The rearrangement uses TRBV19 and TRBJ2-1, with a tentative D call TRBD2 (6 bases). The CDR3 length is 16 residues. Germline V lookup: CDR1 LNHDA, CDR2 SQIVND (reference sequence). Between the trimmed V and J ends, which lost 6 bases and 5 bases, there was a span of 20 bases. DNA of the CDR3: TGTGCCAGTAGCCCTTTGTGGGGGACTTCCAACAATGAGCAGTTCTTC. Translated, it gives CASSPLWGTSNNEQFF. Based on the CDR3 plus reference TRBV19 and TRBJ2-1, the full variable domain is DGGITQSPKYLFRKEGQNVTLSCEQNLNHDAMYWYRQDPGQGLRLIYYSQIVNDFQKGDIAEGYSVSREKKESFPLTVTSAQKNPTAFYLCASSPLWGTSNNEQFFGPGTRLTVL.

The table lists this clone with a count of one. The chain carries TRBV5-1 and TRBJ2-6; no definite D call. Germline V gene sequence: CDR1 SGHRS, CDR2 YFSETQ. Trimming left V 4 bases short and J 0 bases short, with 8 bases between. The CDR3 is made up of 15 amino acids. The CDR3 loop is CASSVQASGANVLTF. For the CDR3, the DNA is TGCGCCAGCAGCGTGCAGGCCTCTGGGGCCAACGTCCTGACTTTC.

The chain uses TRBV27 and TRBJ2-2; TRBD1 aligns across 8 bases. Trimming at V came to 5 bases and at J to 6 bases, leaving 5 bases not matched to a gene. The CDR3 loop spans 14 amino acids. The germline V gene encodes CDR1 MNHEY and CDR2 SMNVEV (reference sequence). The CDR3 spells CASSLLTGAGELFF. CDR3 coding DNA: TGTGCCAGCAGTCTTTTGACAGGGGCCGGGGAGCTGTTTTTT.

The chain uses TRBV7-2 and TRBJ2-1; no clear D. This CDR3 contains 15 residues. V was trimmed by 1 base and J by 0 bases, leaving 7 bases between them. Germline CDR1 SGHTA, CDR2 FQGNSA. The CDR3 DNA follows: TGTGCCAGCAGCTTAGTTAGTCCCTCCTACAATGAGCAGTTCTTC. Protein sequence: CASSLVSPSYNEQFF.

V gene TRBV29-1 combines with J gene TRBJ2-1; D possibly corresponds to TRBD1 (5 bases). Germline CDR1 and CDR2: SQVTM and ANQGSEA. CDR3 length: 14 amino acids. V was shortened by 3 bases and J by 8 bases, with 17 bases between the two germline ends. As DNA, the CDR3 is TGCAGCGTTGACGACGACCGACTCAGGGATGAGCAGTTCTTC. It encodes CSVDDDRLRDEQFF.

This chain joins TRBV9 and TRBJ1-1; 9 bases fit TRBD1. The CDR3 contains 18 residues. The V segment lost 1 base and the J segment 1 base; nucleotides outside the gene matches: 11. Germline V CDR1 and CDR2: SGDLS, YYNGEE. The CDR3 protein is CASSVRTGGAIGNTEAFF. The CDR3 DNA is TGTGCCAGCAGCGTAAGAACAGGGGGCGCAATCGGGAACACTGAAGCTTTCTTT.

The chain's CDR3 is CASSVGDSSSGNNQPQHF. The DNA of the CDR3 is TGTGCCAGCAGCGTAGGTGACTCGTCATCGGGGAATAATCAGCCCCAGCATTTT. The V and J genes are TRBV9 and TRBJ1-5; no clear D gene. Trimming left V 0 bases short and J 4 bases short, with 20 bases between. The germline gives CDR1 SGDLS, CDR2 YYNGEE. The CDR3 is 18 amino acids.

This chain connects TRBV28 to TRBJ2-7; D unresolved. The CDR3 length is 13 residues. Germline V gene data show CDR1 as MDHEN and CDR2 as SYDVKM. Between the trimmed V and J ends, which lost 6 bases and 6 bases, there was a span of 15 bases. CDR3 sequence: CASSPTGSGEQYF. CDR3 coding DNA: TGTGCCAGCAGCCCTACCGGGTCGGGCGAGCAGTACTTC.

The CDR3 spells CASSLVYGYTF. The CDR3 bases are TGTGCCAGCAGCCTCGTCTATGGCTACACCTTC. The J gene is TRBJ1-2, the V gene TRBV3-1 (or the pseudogene TRBV3-2); D gene ambiguous. The CDR3 sequence is 11 residues long. V lost 4 bases, J lost 4 bases, and 4 bases lay in between. Germline V CDR1 and CDR2: LGHDT, YNNKEL (reference sequence).